This is a list of T cell receptor beta chains from one sample in a study of OX40 agonist ivuxolimab in advanced cancers. Some clones are missing from TCRdb's copy, which holds only in-frame ones; the method was immunoSEQ multiplex PCR. The table includes tens of thousands of clones, around nine tenths detected once. The specimen was CD4+ or CD8+ T cells sorted from blood, collected in a trial of the OX40 agonist ivuxolimab. The receptors originated from an adult with an advanced solid tumor such as melanoma, head and neck, liver or kidney cancer. The CDR3 runs from the conserved cysteine through the conserved F or W. The D gene is left open where the match is weak. Clone size, where shown, is once, few, many, or a class for clones that have expanded.

clone_size d_call j_call v_call cdr3_nt cdr3_aa
NA NA TRBJ1-5 TRBV5-8 TGTGCCAGCAGCCAGGGTATCCGTTCGCCCCAGCATTTT CASSQGIRSPQHF
NA TRBD2 TRBJ2-7 TRBV5-1 TGCGCCAGCAGCTTGGGGGGACTAGCGGGAGGTAGCTCCTACGAGCAGTACTTC CASSLGGLAGGSSYEQYF
once NA TRBJ2-3 TRBV5-4 TGTGCCAGCAGCTGGGTGGGCACAGATACGCAGTATTTT CASSWVGTDTQYF
NA NA TRBJ2-1 TRBV6-8 TGTGCCAGCAGTTCCCAGAATGAGCAGTTCTTC CASSSQNEQFF
once TRBD1 TRBJ2-5 TRBV28 TGTGCCAGCAGTTCAGGACAGGGAACCAGGGAGACCCAGTACTTC CASSSGQGTRETQYF
once TRBD1 TRBJ2-4 TRBV11-3 TGTGCCAGCAGAAGGGAGCCGGGACAGGGGGCAGGTGTCAAAAACATTCAGTACTTC CASRREPGQGAGVKNIQYF
NA NA TRBJ2-5 TRBV28 TGTGCCAGCAGTTTTCCTCTTCAGAAGACCCAGTACTTC CASSFPLQKTQYF
NA TRBD2 TRBJ2-1 TRBV27 TGTGCCAGCAGTTTATCCGGGGGGGTCTCTGGTGAGCAGTTCTTC CASSLSGGVSGEQFF
NA TRBD1 TRBJ2-7 TRBV27 TGTGCCAGCAGTCCGGACAGGAGACCCTACGAGCAGTACTTC CASSPDRRPYEQYF
NA TRBD1 TRBJ2-7 TRBV5-1 TGCGCCAGCAGCTTGGCCTCCGGACAGGGCTACGAGCAGTACTTC CASSLASGQGYEQYF
NA TRBD1 TRBJ2-1 TRBV7-9 TGTGCCAGCAGCCGGGGGCGACAGGGGGAAAATGAGCAGTTCTTC CASSRGRQGENEQFF
NA NA TRBJ1-3 TRBV5-5 TGTGCCAGCAGCTGGGCGCCGCTCCTCACCTCTGGAAACACCATATATTTT CASSWAPLLTSGNTIYF
NA NA TRBJ1-4 TRBV19 TGTGCCAGTAGTATTGTTGGTGGCAGTGAAAAACTGTTTTTT CASSIVGGSEKLFF
NA TRBD2 TRBJ2-5 TRBV5-1 TGCGCCAGCAGCTTTAGCGGGACACCCGTCGGGGAGACCCAGTACTTC CASSFSGTPVGETQYF
NA NA TRBJ1-2 TRBV5-6 TGTGCCAGCAGCTTAACCGACTATGGCTACACCTTC CASSLTDYGYTF
few NA TRBJ2-7 TRBV14 TGTGCCAGCAGCCAAGATAGAGTCGTGCAGTACTTC CASSQDRVVQYF
NA NA TRBJ1-1 TRBV11-3 TGTGCCAGCAGCTTATCAGGGGTGAACACTGAAGCTTTCTTT CASSLSGVNTEAFF
NA TRBD2 TRBJ2-7 TRBV28 TGTGCCAGCAGTTCTTCTAGCGGGGGGGTATGGGAGCAGTACTTC CASSSSSGGVWEQYF
NA TRBD1 TRBJ1-2 TRBV2 TGTGCCAGCGGGACAGGGATCGGCTACACCTTC CASGTGIGYTF
NA NA TRBJ2-3 TRBV4-2 TGTGCCAGCAGCCGAGGTGACACAGATACGCAGTATTTT CASSRGDTDTQYF
NA NA TRBJ2-1 TRBV21-1 TGTGCCAGCAGCAGAACACCGGGACAGAAAAAGGAGCAGTTCTTC CASSRTPGQKKEQFF
once NA TRBJ1-5 TRBV28 TGTGCCAGCAACGATCGGCGGAGGGGGAGCAATCAGCCCCAGCATTTT CASNDRRRGSNQPQHF
NA NA TRBJ1-2 TRBV28 TGTGCCAGCAGAATACTAGACGGGCCTCGATATGGCTACACCTTC CASRILDGPRYGYTF
NA NA TRBJ1-5 TRBV5-8 TGTGCCAGCAGCGGCCCACTAGGGATGGGCAATCAGCCCCAGCATTTT CASSGPLGMGNQPQHF
NA TRBD1 TRBJ2-1 TRBV2 TGTGCCAGCATAGTGGACAGGGGAACGGACAATGAGCAGTTCTTC CASIVDRGTDNEQFF
NA TRBD2 TRBJ2-5 TRBV5-1 TGCGCCAGCAGCTTGGTGGCTAGCGGGGCCCAAGAGACCCAGTACTTC CASSLVASGAQETQYF
NA NA TRBJ1-2 TRBV19 TGTGCCAGTACCACTGGCAGGACGAACTATGGCTACACCTTC CASTTGRTNYGYTF
NA NA TRBJ1-3 TRBV6-1 TGTGCCAGCAGTGACGGGGACCCACCGAGAAACTCTGGAAACACCATATATTTT CASSDGDPPRNSGNTIYF
NA TRBD2 TRBJ2-3 TRBV5-1 TGCGCCAGCAGCTTGGCCGGAGCGGGAGTGAGAGATACGCAGTATTTT CASSLAGAGVRDTQYF
NA NA TRBJ1-5 TRBV25-1 TGTGCCAGCAGCCAACCCGCGAGGGCTCTCCCGGCCGAAGAGCCCCAGCATTTT CASSQPARALPAEEPQHF
NA NA TRBJ1-3 TRBV30 TGTGCCTGGAGTGGGGGTGGGAACACCATATATTTT CAWSGGGNTIYF
NA TRBD1 TRBJ2-5 TRBV28 TGTGCCAGCAGAAATAGGCTTGTATCGGGCTGGGACAGATGGTGGGAGACCCAGTACTTC CASRNRLVSGWDRWWETQYF
NA NA TRBJ2-5 TRBV9 TGTGCCAGCAGCGCTGGGACCTCCGTGGAGACCCAGTACTTC CASSAGTSVETQYF
NA TRBD1 TRBJ1-2 TRBV28 TGTGCCAGCCGGGACAGGGGAATCTATGGCTACACCTTC CASRDRGIYGYTF
few NA TRBJ2-2 TRBV2 TGTGCCAGCAGTCCGACAGGGAACACCGGGGAGCTGTTTTTT CASSPTGNTGELFF
NA NA TRBJ1-6 TRBV18 TGTGCCAGCTCACCACCGTACGGGGGGCAGGATTCACCCCTCCACTTT CASSPPYGGQDSPLHF
NA TRBD2 TRBJ2-7 TRBV15 TGTGCCACCAGCAGGCTAGCGGGAACCTACGAGCAGTACTTC CATSRLAGTYEQYF
NA NA TRBJ1-2 TRBV5-1 TGCGCCAGCAGCTTGGGTGGCAGCCTTATCTATGGCTACACCTTC CASSLGGSLIYGYTF
NA NA TRBJ1-2 TRBV25-1 TGTGCCAGCAGTTTTGGACCGACGATCTATGGCTACACCTTC CASSFGPTIYGYTF